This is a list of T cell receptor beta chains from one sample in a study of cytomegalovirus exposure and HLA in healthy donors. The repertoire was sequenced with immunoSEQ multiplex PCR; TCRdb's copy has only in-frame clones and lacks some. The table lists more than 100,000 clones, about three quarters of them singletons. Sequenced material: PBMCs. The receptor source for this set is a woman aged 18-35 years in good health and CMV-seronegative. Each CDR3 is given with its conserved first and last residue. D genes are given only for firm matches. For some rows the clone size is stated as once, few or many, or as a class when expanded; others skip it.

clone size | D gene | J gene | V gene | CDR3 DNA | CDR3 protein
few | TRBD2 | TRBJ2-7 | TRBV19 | TGTGCCAGTAGTATTAGCGGGGCCTACGAGCAGTACTTC | CASSISGAYEQYF
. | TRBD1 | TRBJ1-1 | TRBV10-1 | TGCGCCAGCAGGGTCGACAGGGGGCGGCTGAACACTGAAGCTTTCTTT | CASRVDRGRLNTEAFF
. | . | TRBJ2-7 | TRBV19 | TGTGCCAGTAGTAAAACAATGCCCTACGAGCAGTACTTC | CASSKTMPYEQYF
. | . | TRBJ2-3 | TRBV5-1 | TGCGCCAGCAGCCTGGAGGGGGATACGCAGTATTTT | CASSLEGDTQYF
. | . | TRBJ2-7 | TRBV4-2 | TGTGCCAGCAGCCAAGATATCCAGGCCTACGAGCAGTACTTC | CASSQDIQAYEQYF
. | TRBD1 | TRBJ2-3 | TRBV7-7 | TGTGCCAGCAGCTCTGGACAGGGTGTAGTCACAGATACGCAGTATTTT | CASSSGQGVVTDTQYF
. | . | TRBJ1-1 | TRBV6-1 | TGTGCCAGCAGTGGTTGGCTCCGGGTCGTGATGAACACTGAAGCTTTCTTT | CASSGWLRVVMNTEAFF
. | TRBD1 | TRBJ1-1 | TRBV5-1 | TGCGCCAGCAGCCACGGAACAGGGGCCCCGAACACTGAAGCTTTCTTT | CASSHGTGAPNTEAFF
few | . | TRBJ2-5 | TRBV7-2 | TGTGCCAGCAGCTTAGCGGGGCTAAGCCTTCAAGAGACCCAGTACTTC | CASSLAGLSLQETQYF
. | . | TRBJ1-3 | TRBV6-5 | TGTGCCAGCAGTTACTCGCTCAGGCCTTCTGGAAACACCATATATTTT | CASSYSLRPSGNTIYF
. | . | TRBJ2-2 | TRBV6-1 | TGTGCCAGCAGTCCGACAGGAAGGGCCGGGGAGCTGTTTTTT | CASSPTGRAGELFF
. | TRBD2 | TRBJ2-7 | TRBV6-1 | TGTGCCAGCAGTGGTAGCGGGACTAGCAGTTCACTGTACGAGCAGTACTTC | CASSGSGTSSSLYEQYF
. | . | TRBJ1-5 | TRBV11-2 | TGTGCCAGCAGCTTAGATCTTGTCGCGCAGCCCCAGCATTTT | CASSLDLVAQPQHF
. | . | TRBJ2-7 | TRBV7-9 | TGTGCCAGCAGCTTAGGGGCGGGGAACTACGAGCAGTACTTC | CASSLGAGNYEQYF
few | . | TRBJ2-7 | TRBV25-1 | TGTGCCAGCAGGGACACCTTCGGGGAGCAGTACTTC | CASRDTFGEQYF
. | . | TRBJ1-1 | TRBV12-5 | TGTGCTAGTGCCCCGGACACTGAAGCTTTCTTT | CASAPDTEAFF
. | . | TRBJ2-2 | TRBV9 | TGTGCCAGCAGTCCAGAAGCCGGGGAGCTGTTTTTT | CASSPEAGELFF
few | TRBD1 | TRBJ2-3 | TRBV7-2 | TGTGCCAGCAGCACAGTCGGGACAGGGCCAAGTGATACGCAGTATTTT | CASSTVGTGPSDTQYF
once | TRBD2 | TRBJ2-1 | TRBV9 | TGTGCCAGCAGCCGACTAGGGAGGGCCTACAATGAGCAGTTCTTC | CASSRLGRAYNEQFF
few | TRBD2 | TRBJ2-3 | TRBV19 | TGTGCCAGTAGTCTCTCTAGCGGAGAGACAGATACGCAGTATTTT | CASSLSSGETDTQYF
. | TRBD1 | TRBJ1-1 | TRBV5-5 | TGTGCCAGCAGCTCCACAGGGGCCGCTATGAACACTGAAGCTTTCTTT | CASSSTGAAMNTEAFF
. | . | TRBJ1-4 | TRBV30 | TGTGCCTGGAGTGCCGGGACTGTTAATGAAAAACTGTTTTTT | CAWSAGTVNEKLFF
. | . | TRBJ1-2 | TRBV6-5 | TGTGCCAGCAGCGACTGGGGGGGGAAAGGCTACACCTTC | CASSDWGGKGYTF
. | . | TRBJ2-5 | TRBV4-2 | TGTGCCAGCAGCCAATCTCTCCCTACAGTGGGCATGGAGACCCAGTACTTC | CASSQSLPTVGMETQYF
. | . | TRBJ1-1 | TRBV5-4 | TGTGCCAGCAGCCAGATGGCAAGGGGATCGAACACTGAAGCTTTCTTT | CASSQMARGSNTEAFF
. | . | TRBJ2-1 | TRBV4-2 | TGTGCCAGCAGCCGACAGACTCAACACAATGAGCAGTTCTTC | CASSRQTQHNEQFF
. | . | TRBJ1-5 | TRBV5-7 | TGTGCCAGCAGCCCCGGACTGGGCAACTGTAGCAATCAGCCCCAGCATTTT | CASSPGLGNCSNQPQHF